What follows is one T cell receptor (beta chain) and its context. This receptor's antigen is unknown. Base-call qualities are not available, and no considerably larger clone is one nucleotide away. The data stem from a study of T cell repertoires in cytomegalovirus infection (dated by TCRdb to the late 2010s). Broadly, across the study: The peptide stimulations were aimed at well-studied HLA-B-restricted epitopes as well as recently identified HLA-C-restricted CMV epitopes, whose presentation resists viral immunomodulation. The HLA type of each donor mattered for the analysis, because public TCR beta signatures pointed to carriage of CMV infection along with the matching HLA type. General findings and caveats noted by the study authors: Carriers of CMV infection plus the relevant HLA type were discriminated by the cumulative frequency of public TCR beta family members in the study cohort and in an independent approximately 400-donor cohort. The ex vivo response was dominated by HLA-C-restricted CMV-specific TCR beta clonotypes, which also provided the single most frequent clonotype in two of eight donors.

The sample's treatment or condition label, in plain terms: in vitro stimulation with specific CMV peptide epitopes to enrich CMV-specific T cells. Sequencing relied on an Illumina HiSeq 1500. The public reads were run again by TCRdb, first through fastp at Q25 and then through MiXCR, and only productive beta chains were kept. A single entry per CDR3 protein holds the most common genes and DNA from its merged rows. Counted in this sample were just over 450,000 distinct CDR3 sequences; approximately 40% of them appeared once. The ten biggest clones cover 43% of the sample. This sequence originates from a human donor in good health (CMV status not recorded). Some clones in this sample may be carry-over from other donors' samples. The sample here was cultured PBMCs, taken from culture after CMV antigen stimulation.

The CDR3: CASSMAGATDTQYF. The base sequence is TGTGCCAGTAGTATGGCGGGAGCCACAGATACGCAGTATTTT. This chain joins TRBV19 to TRBJ2-3, with TRBD2 identical over 7 junction bases. V loses 3 bases at its end and J loses 2 bases; junction bases beyond the gene matches: 2. The CDR3, from cysteine to phenylalanine, totals 14 residues. Left in the record is the CDR3 DNA by itself, 42 bases read in frame from the first base. According to the germline V gene (reference sequence), CDR1 reads LNHDA and CDR2 reads SQIVND.